This T cell receptor beta chain is drawn from a study of cytomegalovirus exposure and HLA in healthy donors. Points from the study as a whole: The classifier reportedly diagnosed cytomegalovirus status with high sensitivity and specificity. Later, an analysis found that TCR clusters from the first cohort tended to co-occur in the roughly 120 validation repertoires.

Concerning this clone itself: Its specificity is not known.

Using immunoSEQ multiplex PCR, the repertoire was profiled, and TCRdb retains in-frame clones only, with some absent. In the table there are around 220,000 clones, approximately 80% of which are singletons. The donors were part of the roughly 120-subject validation cohort, which stood apart from the roughly 700-subject first cohort. The source is a woman younger than 45 in good health and CMV-seropositive. Material for sequencing was PBMCs.

CDR3 DNA: TGTGCCAGCAGCTTATCTTGGCTACAGTACAATGAGCAGTTCTTC. Translating gives CASSLSWLQYNEQFF. The rearrangement uses TRBV7-2 and TRBJ2-1; no reliable D call. CDR1 SGHTA and CDR2 FQGNSA come from the germline V gene. V lost 2 bases to trimming and J lost 4 bases, with 12 bases between them. This CDR3 is 15 amino acids long.